Listed here are 19 T cell receptor beta chains from one sample, sequenced in a study of radiation and T cells in renal cell carcinoma. The repertoire was sequenced with immunoSEQ multiplex PCR; TCRdb's copy has only in-frame clones and lacks some. Of roughly 120,000 clones in the sample, about four fifths were seen once. This sample's time point: baseline pretreatment blood. Stated treatment: 15 Gy SBRT to primary tumor, nephrectomy 4 weeks later. This specimen was blood, taken from a patient whose treatment included radiotherapy and nephrectomy. The origin of the receptors is a woman aged 55-69 years with renal cell carcinoma.

In its sample, this clone was seen once. The chain employs TRBV5-1 and TRBJ2-1; D is uncertain. The CDR3 extends over 17 amino acids. The V and J ends lost 0 bases and 6 bases respectively, with 19 bases between them. Germline CDR1 and CDR2: SGHRS and YFSETQ. The CDR3 DNA reads TGCGCCAGCAGCTTGGCACACGACACAATCGCCCTCAATGAGCAGTTCTTC. The encoded protein is CASSLAHDTIALNEQFF.

The rearrangement links TRBV21-1 to TRBJ2-7; no check of the table's D call, TRBD1, against the DNA was made. TRBV21-1 is annotated as a pseudogene. CDR3 length: 17 amino acids. The CDR3 loop is CASSKERWETGPYEQYF. DNA for the CDR3: TGTGCCAGCAGCAAAGAGAGGTGGGAGACAGGCCCCTACGAGCAGTACTTC.

This chain uses TRBV5-1 with TRBJ1-1; 8 positions match TRBD1. The germline V gene encodes CDR1 SGHRS and CDR2 YFSETQ. V shed 3 bases, J shed 1 base, and the junction held 5 bases outside the gene matches. The CDR3 has 15 residues. CDR3 bases: TGCGCCAGCAGCTCGAGAGACAGGGGGAACACTGAAGCTTTCTTT. This sequence encodes CASSSRDRGNTEAFF. Full variable domain (outside the CDR3, taken from reference TRBV5-1 and TRBJ1-1): KAGVTQTPRYLIKTRGQQVTLSCSPISGHRSVSWYQQTPGQGLQFLFEYFSETQRNKGNFPGRFSGRQFSNSRSEMNVSTLELGDSALYLCASSSRDRGNTEAFFGQGTRLTVV.

V is TRBV7-2 and J is TRBJ2-5, with D perhaps matching TRBD2 (6 bases). Germline lookup yields CDR1 SGHTA and CDR2 FQGNSA. The CDR3 totals 15 residues. Trimming removed 5 bases at V and 1 base at J, with 14 bases between. The CDR3 nucleotides are TGTGCCAGCAGCCCCAACGGAGGGACCCAAGAGACCCAGTACTTC. As protein: CASSPNGGTQETQYF.

This clone was seen a handful of times. The J gene is TRBJ2-3, the V gene TRBV19; TRBD1 is a possible D gene (6 bases). Germline CDR1 is LNHDA and CDR2 is SQIVND (reference sequence). V lost 0 bases, J lost 0 bases, and 13 bases lay in between. The CDR3 runs to 17 residues. CDR3 DNA: TGTGCCAGTAGTATAGACGTAGGGGGTAGTAGCACAGATACGCAGTATTTT. The encoded protein is CASSIDVGGSSTDTQYF.

The chain combines TRBV7-8 with TRBJ2-3; D is undetermined. V lost 5 bases and J lost 6, with 12 bases in between. This CDR3 has 13 amino acids. Germline assignment: CDR1 SGHVS and CDR2 FQNEAQ. CDR3: CASSPRPRDTQYF. CDR3 DNA sequence: TGTGCCAGCAGCCCTAGGCCCAGGGATACGCAGTATTTT.

This clone was observed once. V gene TRBV11-3 combines with J gene TRBJ2-3, with D possibly being TRBD2 (6 bases). V was shortened by 4 bases and J by 1 base, with 12 bases between the two germline ends. The CDR3 has 15 residues. The V gene's germline CDR1 is SGHNT and CDR2 YENEEA. As DNA, the CDR3 is TGTGCCAGCAGCTGGACCGGGAGAGGCACAGATACGCAGTATTTT. Protein product: CASSWTGRGTDTQYF.

The J gene is TRBJ1-6, the V gene TRBV6-5, with 7 bases fitting TRBD1. CDR1 is MNHEY and CDR2 is SVGAGI in the germline V gene. This CDR3 contains 15 residues. V lost 5 bases to trimming and J lost 3 bases; unmatched junction nucleotides: 4. CDR3 region: CASSQRDSYNSPLHF. CDR3 bases: TGTGCCAGCAGTCAACGGGACAGCTATAATTCACCCCTCCACTTT.

The V call is TRBV4-3, the J call TRBJ1-3, with unresolved D. V lost 0 bases and J lost 1, with 13 bases in between. CDR1 is LGHNA and CDR2 is YSLEER in the germline V gene. CDR3 size: 17 residues. The CDR3 region is CASSQDTIRASGNTIYF. The CDR3 nucleotides read TGCGCCAGCAGCCAAGATACCATTAGAGCGTCTGGAAACACCATATATTTT.

The chain couples TRBV11-2 to TRBJ2-7; D remains unclear. The V gene lost 4 bases and the J gene lost 0 bases, with 7 bases spanning the gap. Germline V lookup: CDR1 SGHAT, CDR2 FQNNGV. The CDR3 is 13 amino acids. The CDR3 sequence: CASSYDTSYEQYF. The CDR3 region has the DNA TGTGCCAGCAGCTATGACACCTCCTACGAGCAGTACTTC.

The V and J genes are TRBV5-1 and TRBJ2-7; a weak D match, TRBD1 (6 bases). Germline V gene data show CDR1 as SGHRS and CDR2 as YFSETQ. The ends were cut back, 0 bases at V and 0 bases at J, with 7 bases in the middle. This CDR3 comprises 14 residues. In DNA, the CDR3 is TGCGCCAGCAGCTTGGGACAGGTCTCCTACGAGCAGTACTTC. Its translation is CASSLGQVSYEQYF.

The gene calls are TRBV19 and TRBJ2-3, with 15 bases that match TRBD2. Losses at the gene ends were 5 bases for V and 6 bases for J; bases not matched to a gene: 12. Germline V gene sequence: CDR1 LNHDA, CDR2 SQIVND (reference sequence). The CDR3 consists of 18 residues. The CDR3 nucleotides read TGTGCCAGTAGTGGTCCCGGGACTAGCGGGAGGAACCCCGATACGCAGTATTTT. It is translated as CASSGPGTSGRNPDTQYF.

The chain employs TRBV6-1 and TRBJ1-2; no definite D call. The CDR3 is 12 residues long. Germline CDR1 MNHNS, CDR2 SASEGT. Trimming cost V 3 bases and J 6 bases, with 8 bases left between them. CDR3 bases: TGTGCCAGCAGTGACGGTGGGAATGGCTACACCTTC. It yields the protein CASSDGGNGYTF.

The rearrangement joins TRBV9 to TRBJ1-1, with TRBD1 identical over 7 bases. V shed 3 bases and J 1 base; nucleotides not matched to a gene: 9. Germline V gene sequence: CDR1 SGDLS, CDR2 YYNGEE. CDR3 length: 16 amino acids. The CDR3 region is CASSAQGGGWNTEAFF. The CDR3, as DNA: TGTGCCAGCAGCGCTCAAGGAGGGGGCTGGAACACTGAAGCTTTCTTT.

This clone was counted a single time. The rearrangement links TRBV6-1 to TRBJ2-5, with D tentatively TRBD1 (7 bases). V dropped 4 bases and J dropped 3 bases, with 15 bases sitting between them. CDR1 and CDR2 (germline): MNHNS, SASEGT. The CDR3 runs to 15 residues. The CDR3 bases are TGTGCCAGCAGTGCCCTGGGACAGCGGGAAGAGACCCAGTACTTC. It encodes CASSALGQREETQYF.

The V call is TRBV7-2, the J call TRBJ2-3; D not certain. Germline CDR1 SGHTA, CDR2 FQGNSA. The V end lost 1 base, the J end lost 6 bases, and 5 bases lay between the germline ends. CDR3 size: 12 residues. The CDR3, as DNA: TGTGCCAGCAGCTTAGTAGGGGATACGCAGTATTTT. As protein: CASSLVGDTQYF.

V and J are TRBV2 and TRBJ2-2, with 7 bases lining up with TRBD1. With 6 bases clipped from V and 5 bases from J, the junction kept 9 bases outside the gene matches. Per germline, CDR1 SNHLY and CDR2 FYNNEI. The CDR3 runs 15 residues. CDR3 DNA sequence: TGTGCCAGCAGAATCGGGACAGTTCCTACCGGGGAGCTGTTTTTT. Protein: CASRIGTVPTGELFF.

This clone was counted only a few times. This rearrangement joins TRBV9 to TRBJ2-5; TRBD2 agrees at 11 bases. Germline assignment: CDR1 SGDLS and CDR2 YYNGEE. CDR3 length equals 15 residues. The J segment lost 2 bases and the V segment lost 3 bases, leaving 3 bases of the junction unmatched. CDR3 residues: CASSATSGTQETQYF. DNA for the CDR3: TGTGCCAGCAGCGCGACTAGCGGGACTCAAGAGACCCAGTACTTC. Based on the CDR3 plus reference TRBV9 and TRBJ2-5, the full variable domain is DSGVTQTPKHLITATGQRVTLRCSPRSGDLSVYWYQQSLDQGLQFLIQYYNGEERAKGNILERFSAQQFPDLHSELNLSSLELGDSALYFCASSATSGTQETQYFGPGTRLLVL.

This chain links TRBV14 with TRBJ2-5, with 9 nucleotides matching TRBD2. Germline V gives CDR1 SGHDN, CDR2 FVKESK. The CDR3 is made up of 16 amino acids. J was trimmed by 5 bases and V by 3 bases; bases with no gene match: 10. The CDR3 loop is CASSHLGVAGVETQYF. The CDR3 region has the DNA TGTGCCAGCAGCCACCTGGGGGTAGCGGGAGTGGAGACCCAGTACTTC.